The T cell receptor beta chain described here comes from a study of cytomegalovirus exposure and HLA in healthy donors. Across the study: There were 90 million to 140 million unique TCR beta sequences, drawn from approximately 180 million T cells, in an earlier analysis. Study findings and constraints: Highly shared variants forming one cluster were likely a sequencing artifact.

To note about this clone: The antigen remains undetermined.

The PCR employed 60 Vbeta primers together with 13 Jbeta primers. TCRdb's copy holds only in-frame clones and misses some; the assay was immunoSEQ multiplex PCR. This sample yields 100,000 to 150,000 clones, of which about 81% are seen a single time; approximately 1% belongs to the top ten. This sequence was found in a woman aged 30 to 39 in good health and CMV-seronegative. The sample taken for sequencing was PBMCs.

The CDR3 here is CASSLFEQGNSPLHF. The DNA of the CDR3 is TGTGCCAGCAGCTTATTCGAACAGGGGAATTCACCCCTCCACTTT. The J gene is TRBJ1-6, the V gene TRBV5-6; 7 bases are shared with TRBD1. The CDR3 is 15 amino acids. Looked up from germline, CDR1 is SGHDT and CDR2 is YYEEEE. The junction had 6 bases not matched to a gene; V was cut back by 2 bases and J by 7 bases.